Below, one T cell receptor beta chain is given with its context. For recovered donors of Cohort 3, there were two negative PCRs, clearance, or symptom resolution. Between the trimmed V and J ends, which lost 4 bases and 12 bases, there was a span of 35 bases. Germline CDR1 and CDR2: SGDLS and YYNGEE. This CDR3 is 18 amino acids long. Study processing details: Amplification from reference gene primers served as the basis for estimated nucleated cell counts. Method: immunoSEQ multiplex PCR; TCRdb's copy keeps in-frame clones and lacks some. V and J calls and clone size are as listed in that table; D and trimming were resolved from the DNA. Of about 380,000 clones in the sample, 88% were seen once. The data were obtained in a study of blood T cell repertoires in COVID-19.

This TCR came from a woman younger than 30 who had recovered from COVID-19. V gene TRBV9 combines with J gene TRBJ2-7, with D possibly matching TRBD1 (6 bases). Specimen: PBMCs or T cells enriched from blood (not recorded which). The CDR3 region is CASSTRHLWGHPYNRRYF. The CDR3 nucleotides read TGTGCCAGCAGCACAAGGCATCTGTGGGGACATCCCTACAATCGTCGGTACTTC. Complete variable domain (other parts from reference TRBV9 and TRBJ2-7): DSGVTQTPKHLITATGQRVTLRCSPRSGDLSVYWYQQSLDQGLQFLIQYYNGEERAKGNILERFSAQQFPDLHSELNLSSLELGDSALYFCASSTRHLWGHPYNRRYFGPGTRLTVT.